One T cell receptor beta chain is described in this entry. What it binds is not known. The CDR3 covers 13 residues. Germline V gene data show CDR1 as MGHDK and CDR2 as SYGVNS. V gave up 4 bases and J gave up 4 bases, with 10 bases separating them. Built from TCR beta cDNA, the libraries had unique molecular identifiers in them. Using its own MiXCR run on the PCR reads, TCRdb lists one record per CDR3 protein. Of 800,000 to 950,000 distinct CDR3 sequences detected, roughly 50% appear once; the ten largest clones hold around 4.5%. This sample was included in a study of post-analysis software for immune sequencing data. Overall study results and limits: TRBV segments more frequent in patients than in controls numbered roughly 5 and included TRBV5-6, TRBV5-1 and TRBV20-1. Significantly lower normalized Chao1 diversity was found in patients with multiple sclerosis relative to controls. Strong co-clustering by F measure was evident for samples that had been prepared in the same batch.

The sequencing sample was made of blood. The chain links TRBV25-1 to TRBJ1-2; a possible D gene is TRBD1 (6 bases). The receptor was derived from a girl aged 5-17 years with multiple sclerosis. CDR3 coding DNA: TGTGCCAGCAGTGCCGGGGGCCCCTATGGCTACACCTTC. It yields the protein CASSAGGPYGYTF.